This paragraph covers one TCR beta chain sequence. Its antigen is not known. The entry originates in a study of T cell repertoires in cytomegalovirus infection. About the research overall: Both CMV infection and a matching HLA type were indicated by public TCR beta signatures. Findings and limits, study-wide: The response measured ex vivo was dominated by TCR beta clonotypes (HLA-C-restricted and CMV-specific).

Per germline, CDR1 MNHNS and CDR2 SASEGT. The CDR3 is made up of 15 amino acids. V trimming: 2 bases; J trimming: 9 bases; junction bases outside the gene matches: 8. Using its own MiXCR run on the reads, TCRdb lists one record per CDR3 protein. The sample shows tens of thousands of distinct CDR3 sequences, roughly 20% of them seen only once. The chain is built from TRBV6-1 and TRBJ1-2, with 11 bases identical to TRBD1. Here the sequenced sample was CD8+ T cells from cultured PBMCs, taken from culture after CMV antigen stimulation. The sequence was collected from a human donor in good health (CMV status not recorded). Some clones in this sample may be carry-over from other donors' samples. DNA of the CDR3: TGTGCCAGCAGTGAACAGCCGGGACAGGGGGGACGCTACACCTTC. Translating gives CASSEQPGQGGRYTF.